The rows below give T cell receptor beta chains drawn from one sample of a study of cytomegalovirus exposure and HLA in healthy donors. Data came from immunoSEQ multiplex PCR; TCRdb stores just in-frame clones and leaves some out. The table records more than 130,000 clones, 80% of them present only once. Sample: PBMCs. The source is a man between 25 and 39 years old in good health and CMV-seronegative. The CDR3 runs from the conserved cysteine through the conserved F or W. The order of the fields is V gene, clone size, D gene, J gene, CDR3 protein, CDR3 DNA. D genes are given only for firm matches. Clone size is given for some rows only: seen once, a few or many times, or a class if the clone is expanded.

TRBV2,-,-,TRBJ2-7,CASKGDSVTYEQYF,TGTGCCAGCAAGGGGGATAGCGTCACCTACGAGCAGTACTTC
TRBV5-1,-,-,TRBJ2-3,CASSLYSTDTQYF,TGCGCCAGCAGCTTGTATAGCACAGATACGCAGTATTTT
TRBV28,-,TRBD2,TRBJ2-3,CASSATGTSGSLVKDTQYF,TGTGCCAGCAGTGCGACCGGGACTAGCGGGAGCCTAGTAAAAGATACGCAGTATTTT
TRBV20-1,-,-,TRBJ2-7,CSASRAYEQYF,TGCAGTGCTAGTCGCGCCTACGAGCAGTACTTC
TRBV5-1,-,-,TRBJ2-2,CASSSGLLNTGELFF,TGCGCCAGCAGCTCGGGACTCCTGAACACCGGGGAGCTGTTTTTT
TRBV19,-,TRBD1,TRBJ2-5,CASSLRQGEVETQYF,TGTGCCAGTAGTCTCCGACAGGGGGAGGTGGAGACCCAGTACTTC
TRBV6-5,-,TRBD1,TRBJ1-2,CASSWDRGYGYTF,TGTGCCAGCAGTTGGGACAGGGGCTATGGCTACACCTTC
TRBV29-1,-,TRBD1,TRBJ1-2,CSAKKGQDYGYPF,TGCAGCGCCAAAAAAGGACAGGACTATGGCTACCCCTTC
TRBV11-2,-,-,TRBJ1-4,CASSLGGLNEKLFF,TGTGCCAGCAGCTTAGGAGGGCTTAATGAAAAACTGTTTTTT
TRBV14,-,-,TRBJ1-2,CASSQQLTDYGYTF,TGTGCCAGCAGCCAACAGTTAACAGATTATGGCTACACCTTC
TRBV6-1,-,TRBD1,TRBJ2-2,CASDRGPNTGELFF,TGTGCCAGTGACAGGGGACCGAACACCGGGGAGCTGTTTTTT
TRBV20-1,-,TRBD1,TRBJ2-1,CSANRGYEQFF,TGCAGTGCTAACAGGGGTTATGAGCAGTTCTTC
TRBV2,-,-,TRBJ2-7,CASGRGTYEQYF,TGTGCCAGCGGGCGGGGAACCTACGAGCAGTACTTC
TRBV7-9,-,-,TRBJ1-5,CASSLGGHQPQHF,TGTGCCAGCAGCCTAGGGGGGCATCAGCCCCAGCATTTT
TRBV5-1,-,-,TRBJ1-3,CASSPGTNWRNTIYF,TGCGCCAGCAGCCCAGGTACAAACTGGCGAAACACCATATATTTT
TRBV7-9,-,TRBD1,TRBJ2-1,CASSIGQGAIDEQFF,TGTGCCAGCAGCATAGGACAGGGGGCAATCGATGAGCAGTTCTTC
TRBV5-1,few,-,TRBJ1-6,CASSLAGQGGSPLHF,TGCGCCAGCAGCTTGGCCGGGCAGGGAGGTTCACCCCTCCACTTT
TRBV7-2,-,TRBD2,TRBJ2-7,CASSLDSGGAYEQYF,TGTGCCAGCAGCTTAGATAGCGGGGGGGCTTACGAGCAGTACTTC
TRBV4-1,-,-,TRBJ2-3,CASSQGVGRDKYTDTQYF,TGCGCCAGCAGCCAAGGAGTGGGCCGGGACAAATACACAGATACGCAGTATTTT
TRBV2,-,-,TRBJ1-4,CASSERGTGGWTTTNEKLFF,TGTGCCAGCAGTGAAAGGGGCACAGGCGGGTGGACTACAACTAATGAAAAACTGTTTTTT
TRBV28,-,TRBD1,TRBJ1-2,CASQRTGYGYTF,TGTGCCAGCCAACGGACAGGCTATGGCTACACCTTC
TRBV11-1,-,TRBD1,TRBJ1-2,CASTIDRGYGYTF,TGTGCCAGCACCATCGACAGGGGCTATGGCTACACCTTC
TRBV7-9,-,TRBD2,TRBJ2-1,CASSLVGRGGNEQFF,TGTGCCAGCAGCTTAGTTGGCCGGGGGGGGAATGAGCAGTTCTTC
TRBV28,-,-,TRBJ1-4,CASSKTALNEKLFF,TGTGCCAGCAGCAAGACAGCACTTAATGAAAAACTGTTTTTT
TRBV5-6,-,TRBD1,TRBJ2-1,CASSLFGTDYNEQFF,TGTGCCAGCAGCTTGTTTGGGACAGACTACAATGAGCAGTTCTTC
TRBV9,once,TRBD1,TRBJ2-1,CASSSRGTGGWDEQFF,TGTGCCAGCAGCTCCCGGGGGACAGGGGGCTGGGATGAGCAGTTCTTC
TRBV4-1,-,-,TRBJ1-2,CASSQARQNYGYTF,TGCGCCAGCAGCCAAGCGAGACAGAACTATGGCTACACCTTC
TRBV4-1,-,-,TRBJ1-3,CASSPTGSSGNTIYF,TGCGCCAGCAGCCCGACAGGCAGCTCTGGAAACACCATATATTTT
TRBV9,-,TRBD2,TRBJ2-4,CASSVASLAGGVNIQYF,TGTGCCAGCAGCGTAGCCTCTTTAGCGGGAGGTGTAAACATTCAGTACTTC
TRBV7-2,few,-,TRBJ2-7,CASSPGRSGQGASYEQYF,TGTGCCAGCAGTCCAGGCCGTTCAGGGCAAGGCGCCTCCTACGAGCAGTACTTC
TRBV10-3,-,TRBD1,TRBJ1-1,CAISLRTGSTTTEAFF,TGTGCCATCAGTTTGCGGACAGGTTCAACGACCACTGAAGCTTTCTTT
TRBV11-3,-,TRBD1,TRBJ1-2,CASSLTGGRGYTF,TGTGCCAGCAGCTTGACAGGGGGGCGCGGCTACACCTTC
TRBV28,-,-,TRBJ2-1,CASSHSDRRLYNEQFF,TGTGCCAGCAGTCACTCCGACAGGAGACTTTACAATGAGCAGTTCTTC
TRBV6-5,-,TRBD2,TRBJ2-7,CASRTPGTSHYEQYF,TGTGCCAGCAGAACCCCCGGGACTAGTCATTACGAGCAGTACTTC
TRBV7-9,once,TRBD1,TRBJ2-2,CASSFGQDTGELFF,TGTGCCAGCAGCTTCGGACAGGACACCGGGGAGCTGTTTTTT
TRBV7-9,-,TRBD2,TRBJ2-3,CASSPRLATDTQYF,TGTGCCAGCAGCCCGAGACTAGCCACAGATACGCAGTATTTT
TRBV28,once,TRBD1,TRBJ1-1,CASSVTPTGANTEAFF,TGTGCCAGCAGCGTTACCCCGACAGGGGCCAACACTGAAGCTTTCTTT
TRBV7-9,-,-,TRBJ1-1,CASSLGPTGNTEAFF,TGTGCCAGCAGCTTAGGACCGACAGGGAACACTGAAGCTTTCTTT
TRBV5-4,-,-,TRBJ2-1,CASSSRGGDSYNEQFF,TGTGCCAGCAGTTCTAGAGGGGGAGACTCCTACAATGAGCAGTTCTTC
TRBV7-6,-,TRBD2,TRBJ2-5,CASSEWGGETQYF,TGTGCCAGCAGCGAGTGGGGGGGAGAGACCCAGTACTTC
TRBV10-1,-,-,TRBJ1-5,CASSQGLRQPQHF,TGCGCCAGCAGCCAGGGGCTTCGACAGCCCCAGCATTTT
TRBV4-1,-,TRBD1,TRBJ1-6,CASSQAGQGLSPLHF,TGCGCCAGCAGCCAAGCGGGACAGGGTTTGTCACCCCTCCACTTT
TRBV4-2,-,TRBD2,TRBJ2-5,CASSQDPSGGETQYF,TGTGCCAGCAGCCAAGACCCTAGCGGGGGGGAGACCCAGTACTTC
TRBV7-4,once,TRBD1,TRBJ1-2,CASSQGVRGSSNYGYTF,TGTGCCAGCAGCCAGGGGGTAAGGGGAAGTTCTAACTATGGCTACACCTTC
TRBV30,-,-,TRBJ1-2,CAEAITGGYTF,TGTGCCGAGGCCATCACGGGGGGCTACACCTTC
TRBV6-5,-,-,TRBJ2-5,CASSYSGRRRGETQYF,TGTGCCAGCAGTTACTCAGGCCGCCGAAGGGGAGAGACCCAGTACTTC
TRBV5-1,once,-,TRBJ1-3,CASSPRGEGNTIYF,TGCGCCAGCAGCCCCCGGGGGGAAGGAAACACCATATATTTT